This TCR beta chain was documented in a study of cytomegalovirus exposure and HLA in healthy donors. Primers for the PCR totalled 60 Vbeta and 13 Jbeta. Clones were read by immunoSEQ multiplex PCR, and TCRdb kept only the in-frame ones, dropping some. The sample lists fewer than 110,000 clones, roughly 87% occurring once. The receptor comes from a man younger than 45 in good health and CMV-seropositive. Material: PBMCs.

The CDR3 loop is CASSVSGGNYQETQYF. CDR3 sequence (DNA): TGTGCCAGCAGTGTAAGCGGGGGGAATTACCAAGAGACCCAGTACTTC. The J gene is TRBJ2-5, the V gene TRBV2; 9 bases align to TRBD2. This CDR3 has 16 amino acids. After removal of 4 bases from V and 0 bases from J, the junction contained 6 bases not matched to a gene. Looked up from germline, CDR1 is SNHLY and CDR2 is FYNNEI.